Listed here are 10 T cell receptor beta chains from one sample, sequenced in a study of Ad26.COV2.S vaccination and SARS-CoV-2 variants. As for treatment: about 20 received Ad26.COV2.S at low or high dose, single or two shots; 5 received placebo; per-sample allocation not given. The samples date from day 63 after the first vaccine or placebo injection. Method: immunoSEQ multiplex PCR; TCRdb's copy keeps in-frame clones and lacks some. The sample includes 350,000 to 550,000 clones, nearly 90% of them seen just once. The sequenced sample was peripheral blood, obtained in a trial of Ad26.COV2.S vaccine versus placebo. These TCRs come from a person aged 18-60 years who received the Ad26.COV2.S COVID-19 vaccine or a placebo.

As for this clone: Other DNA sequences in this specimen translate into the identical CDR3. This chain joins TRBV5-1 and TRBJ1-1; 7 bases align to TRBD1. Germline lookup yields CDR1 SGHRS and CDR2 YFSETQ. The CDR3 runs 14 residues. J was trimmed by 2 bases and V by 4 bases; bases with no gene match: 5. The CDR3: CASSLRQGNTEAFF. The CDR3 nucleotides are TGCGCCAGCAGCCTCCGACAGGGAAACACTGAAGCTTTCTTT. Supplemented by reference TRBV5-1 and TRBJ1-1, the full variable domain reads KAGVTQTPRYLIKTRGQQVTLSCSPISGHRSVSWYQQTPGQGLQFLFEYFSETQRNKGNFPGRFSGRQFSNSRSEMNVSTLELGDSALYLCASSLRQGNTEAFFGQGTRLTVV.

J is TRBJ1-5 and V is TRBV7-6; D gene unclear. Trimming cost V 1 base and J 5 bases, with 12 bases left between them. This CDR3 has 15 amino acids. Germline assignment: CDR1 SGHVS and CDR2 FNYEAQ. The CDR3 loop reads CASSLEAGGDQPQHF. The CDR3 nucleotides are TGTGCCAGCAGCTTAGAGGCGGGTGGTGATCAGCCCCAGCATTTT.

With respect to this clone: In the same sample, other DNA sequences code for this CDR3. This chain uses TRBV2 with TRBJ2-3, with TRBD2 matching over 8 bases. Germline CDR1 reads SNHLY; CDR2 reads FYNNEI. This CDR3 contains 14 residues. V dropped 5 bases and J dropped 6; count of bases not matched to a gene: 7. Written as DNA, the CDR3 is TGTGCCAGCAGTCCGGGACTAGTGGGCGATACGCAGTATTTT. This gives the protein CASSPGLVGDTQYF.

The DNA for the CDR3 is TGTGCCAGCAAGGGGTCCCCCTACGAGCAGTACTTC. Translating it yields CASKGSPYEQYF. The rearrangement uses TRBV2 and TRBJ2-7; a weak D match, TRBD1 (5 bases). Germline CDR1 reads SNHLY; CDR2 reads FYNNEI. Trimming stripped 7 bases from V and 2 bases from J, with 9 bases between. This CDR3 region has 12 residues.

This chain uses TRBV6-1 with TRBJ2-3; the match to TRBD2 covers 9 bases. CDR1 MNHNS and CDR2 SASEGT come from the germline V gene. V shed 2 bases and J 2 bases; nucleotides not matched to a gene: 5. The CDR3 is 16 amino acids. The CDR3 coding sequence is TGTGCCAGCAGTGAACTAGCGGGACCTGACACAGATACGCAGTATTTT. This codes for CASSELAGPDTDTQYF.

This chain joins TRBV5-4 and TRBJ2-3; 11 positions agree with TRBD2. The V and J ends lost 4 bases and 4 bases, in that order; junction bases with no gene match: 8. There are 16 residues in the CDR3. Germline CDR1 SGHNT, CDR2 YYREEE (reference sequence). The CDR3 spells CASSNLAGGPPDTQYF. The CDR3, as DNA: TGTGCCAGCAGCAATCTAGCGGGGGGCCCCCCAGATACGCAGTATTTT.

V gene TRBV18 combines with J gene TRBJ1-2; D may be TRBD1 (5 bases). The germline V and J ends were trimmed by 4 bases and 7 bases, with 13 bases remaining between them. Per the germline V gene, CDR1 is KGHSH and CDR2 is LQKENI. The CDR3 length is 13 residues. The CDR3 DNA follows: TGTGCCAGCTCACGACAGAGCGCCGGTGGCTACACCTTC. It specifies CASSRQSAGGYTF. Filled out from reference TRBV18 and TRBJ1-2, the complete variable domain reads NAGVMQNPRHLVRRRGQEARLRCSPMKGHSHVYWYRQLPEEGLKFMVYLQKENIIDESGMPKERFSAEFPKEGPSILRIQQVVRGDSAAYFCASSRQSAGGYTFGSGTRLTVV.

V gene TRBV4-1 combines with J gene TRBJ1-4; D might be TRBD1 (5 bases). CDR3 length: 15 amino acids. V lost 1 base to trimming and J lost 4 bases, with 10 bases between them. The germline V gene has CDR1 MGHRA and CDR2 YSYEKL. The chain's CDR3 is CASSQVGAGNEKLFF. The CDR3 DNA is TGCGCCAGCAGCCAAGTTGGGGCAGGTAATGAAAAACTGTTTTTT.

The chain uses TRBV20-1 and TRBJ2-7, with TRBD1 matching over 7 bases. CDR3 length: 12 residues. Germline lookup yields CDR1 DFQATT and CDR2 SNEGSKA (reference sequence). V shed 3 bases, J shed 7 bases, and the junction held 6 bases outside the gene matches. The CDR3 loop reads CSASVQGIEQYF. The CDR3 coding sequence is TGCAGTGCTAGTGTACAGGGGATTGAGCAGTACTTC.

J is TRBJ1-6 and V is TRBV27; TRBD1 agrees at 11 bases. The CDR3 contains 18 residues. The ends lost 4 bases at V and 8 bases at J; junction bases unmatched: 13. Germline CDR1 MNHEY, CDR2 SMNVEV (reference sequence). The CDR3 nucleotides are TGTGCCAGCAGTTCCCCCTTCCGGACAGGGGGCAAGTATTCACCCCTCCACTTT. It yields the protein CASSSPFRTGGKYSPLHF.